The clone carrying this T cell receptor beta chain was observed a handful of times. What it binds is unknown. The sample belongs to a study of T cell repertoires in cytomegalovirus infection. The overall study: Matching HLA type, along with CMV infection, was indicated by public TCR beta signatures.

Trimming cost V 5 bases and J 4 bases, with 12 bases left between them. The CDR3 contains 14 residues. Looked up from germline, CDR1 is SGHVS and CDR2 is FQNEAQ. One entry per CDR3 protein, called by TCRdb with MiXCR from the reads. The data contain fewer than 150,000 distinct CDR3 sequences, under 35% of them singletons. The chain recombines TRBV7-8 with TRBJ1-5, with a tentative D call TRBD1 (5 bases). The sequencing here drew on CD8+ T cells from cultured PBMCs, taken from culture after CMV antigen stimulation. The receptor was isolated from a human donor in good health (CMV status not recorded). Some clones in this sample may be carry-over from other donors' samples. CDR3 sequence: CASSQIGANQPQHF. The CDR3 DNA reads TGTGCCAGCAGCCAAATAGGGGCAAATCAGCCCCAGCATTTT.